This T cell receptor (beta chain) was recorded in a study of immune cell composition in non-small cell lung cancer. The wider study: Tumours were mainly lung adenocarcinoma or squamous cell carcinoma. Study findings and constraints: Smoking pack-years did not significantly correlate with tumour TCR-beta clonality. Clones >0.5% enriched in tumour were rarer in adenocarcinoma (roughly 35%) than squamous (approximately 80%).

Repertoires were generated with immunoSEQ multiplex PCR, while TCRdb's copy carries only in-frame clones and drops some. The data show some 2,000 clones, about 83% seen once. Germline CDR1 and CDR2: MGHDK and SYGVNS. The CDR3 has 13 amino acids. The V segment lost 4 bases and the J segment 5 bases; nucleotides outside the gene matches: 4. Normal lung was sampled as far from the tumour as possible, at least 3 cm. Genomic DNA came from frozen unsorted single-cell suspensions. About this clone itself: Its antigen is unknown.

The chain employs TRBV25-1 and TRBJ2-5, with 7 bases identical to TRBD1. Sequenced: non-adjacent lung tissue. The TCR sequence derives from a human donor with non-small cell lung cancer. CDR3 in DNA: TGTGCCAGCAGTGGGGGACAGCGGGAGACCCAGTACTTC. Residues: CASSGGQRETQYF.